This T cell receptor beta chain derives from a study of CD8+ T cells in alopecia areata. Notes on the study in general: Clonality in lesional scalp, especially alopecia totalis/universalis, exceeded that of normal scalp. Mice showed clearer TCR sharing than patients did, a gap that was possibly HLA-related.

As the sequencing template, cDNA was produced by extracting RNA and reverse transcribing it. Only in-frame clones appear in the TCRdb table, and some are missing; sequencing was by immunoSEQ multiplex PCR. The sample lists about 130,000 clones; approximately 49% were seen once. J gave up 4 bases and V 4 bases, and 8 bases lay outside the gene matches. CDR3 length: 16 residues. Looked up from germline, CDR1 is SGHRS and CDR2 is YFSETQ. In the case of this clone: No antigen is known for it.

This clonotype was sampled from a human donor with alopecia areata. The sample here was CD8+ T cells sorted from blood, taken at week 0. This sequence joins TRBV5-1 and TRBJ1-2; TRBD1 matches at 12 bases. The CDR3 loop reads CASSLGQGALGYGYTF. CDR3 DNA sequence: TGCGCCAGCAGCCTGGGACAGGGGGCGCTTGGCTATGGCTACACCTTC.